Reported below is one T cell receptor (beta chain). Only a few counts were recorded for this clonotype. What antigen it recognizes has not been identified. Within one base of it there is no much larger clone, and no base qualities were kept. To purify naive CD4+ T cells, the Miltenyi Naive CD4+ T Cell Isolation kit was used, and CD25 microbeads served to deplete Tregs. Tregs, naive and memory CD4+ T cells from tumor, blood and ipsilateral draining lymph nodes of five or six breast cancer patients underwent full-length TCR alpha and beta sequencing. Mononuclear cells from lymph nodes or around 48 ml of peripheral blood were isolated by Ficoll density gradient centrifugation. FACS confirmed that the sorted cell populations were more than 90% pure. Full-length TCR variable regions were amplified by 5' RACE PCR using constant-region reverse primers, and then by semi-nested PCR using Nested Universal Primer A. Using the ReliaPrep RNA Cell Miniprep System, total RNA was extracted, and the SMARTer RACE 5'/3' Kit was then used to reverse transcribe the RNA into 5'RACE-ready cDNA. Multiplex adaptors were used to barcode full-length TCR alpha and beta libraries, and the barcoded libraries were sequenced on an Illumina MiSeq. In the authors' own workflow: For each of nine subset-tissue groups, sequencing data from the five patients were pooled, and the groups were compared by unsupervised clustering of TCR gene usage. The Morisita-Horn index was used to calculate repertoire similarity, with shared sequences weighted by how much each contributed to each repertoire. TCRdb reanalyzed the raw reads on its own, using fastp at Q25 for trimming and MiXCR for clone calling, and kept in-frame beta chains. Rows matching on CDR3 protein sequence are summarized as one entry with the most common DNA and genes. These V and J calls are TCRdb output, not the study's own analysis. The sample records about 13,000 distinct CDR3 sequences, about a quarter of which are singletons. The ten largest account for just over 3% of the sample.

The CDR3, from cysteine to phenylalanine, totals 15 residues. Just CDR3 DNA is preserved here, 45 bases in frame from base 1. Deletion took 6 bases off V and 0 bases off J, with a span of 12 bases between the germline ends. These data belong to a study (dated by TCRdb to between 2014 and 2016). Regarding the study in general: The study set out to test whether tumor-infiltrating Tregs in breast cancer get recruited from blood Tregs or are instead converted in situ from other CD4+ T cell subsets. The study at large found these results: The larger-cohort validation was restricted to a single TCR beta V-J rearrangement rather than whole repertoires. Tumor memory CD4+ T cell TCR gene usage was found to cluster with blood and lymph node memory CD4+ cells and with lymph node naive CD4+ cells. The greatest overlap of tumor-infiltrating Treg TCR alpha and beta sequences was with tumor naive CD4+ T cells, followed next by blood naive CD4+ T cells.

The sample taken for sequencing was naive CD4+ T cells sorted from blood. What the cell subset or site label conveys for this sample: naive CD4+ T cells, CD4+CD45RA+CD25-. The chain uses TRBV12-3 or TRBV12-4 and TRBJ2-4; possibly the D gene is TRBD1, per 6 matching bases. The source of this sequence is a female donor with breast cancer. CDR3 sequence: CASRAGALAKNIQYF. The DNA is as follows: TGTGCCAGCAGAGCAGGGGCTTTAGCCAAAAACATTCAGTACTTC.